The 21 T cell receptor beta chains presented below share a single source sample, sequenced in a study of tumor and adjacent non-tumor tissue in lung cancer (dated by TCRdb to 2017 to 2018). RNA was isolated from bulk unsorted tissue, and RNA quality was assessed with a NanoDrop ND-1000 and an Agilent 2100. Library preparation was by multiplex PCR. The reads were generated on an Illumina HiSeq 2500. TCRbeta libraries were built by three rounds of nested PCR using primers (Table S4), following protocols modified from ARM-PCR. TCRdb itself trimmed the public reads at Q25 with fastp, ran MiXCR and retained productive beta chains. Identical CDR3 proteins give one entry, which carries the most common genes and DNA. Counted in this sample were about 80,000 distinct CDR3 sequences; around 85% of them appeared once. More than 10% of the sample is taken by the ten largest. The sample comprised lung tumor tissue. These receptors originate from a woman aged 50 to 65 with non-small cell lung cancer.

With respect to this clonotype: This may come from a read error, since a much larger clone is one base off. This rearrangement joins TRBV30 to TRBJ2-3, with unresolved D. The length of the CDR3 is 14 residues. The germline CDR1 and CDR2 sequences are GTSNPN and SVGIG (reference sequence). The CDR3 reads CAWSVKGFTDTHYF. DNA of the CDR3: TGTGCCTGGAGTGTTAAAGGATTCACAGATACGCACTATTTT.

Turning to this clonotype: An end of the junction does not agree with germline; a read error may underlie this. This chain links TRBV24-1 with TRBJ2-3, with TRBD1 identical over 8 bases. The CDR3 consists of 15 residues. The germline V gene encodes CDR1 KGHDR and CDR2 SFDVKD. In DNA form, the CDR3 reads TGTGTCACCAGTGATTTACAGGGGGACACAGCTACGCAGTATTTT. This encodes CVTSDLQGDTATQYF.

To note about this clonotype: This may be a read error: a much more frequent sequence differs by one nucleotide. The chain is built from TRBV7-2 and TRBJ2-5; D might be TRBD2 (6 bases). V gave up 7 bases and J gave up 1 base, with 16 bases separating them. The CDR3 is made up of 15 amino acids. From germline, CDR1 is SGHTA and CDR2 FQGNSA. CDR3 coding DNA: TGTGCCAGCACCTTTCTTGGGAGGATCCAAGAGACCCAGTACTTC. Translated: CASTFLGRIQETQYF.

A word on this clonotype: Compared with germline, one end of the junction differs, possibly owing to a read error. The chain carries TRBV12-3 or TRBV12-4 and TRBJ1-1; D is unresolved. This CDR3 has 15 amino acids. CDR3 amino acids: CARSSGGSLNTEAFF. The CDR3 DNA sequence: TGTGCCAGGAGTTCAGGCGGCAGCCTAAACACTGAAGCTTTCTTT.

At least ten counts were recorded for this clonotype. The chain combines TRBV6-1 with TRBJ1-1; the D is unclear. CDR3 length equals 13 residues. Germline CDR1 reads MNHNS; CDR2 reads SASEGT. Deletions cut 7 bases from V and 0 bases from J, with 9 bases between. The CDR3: CASTLDLNTEAFF. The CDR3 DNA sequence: TGTGCCAGCACCCTGGACCTGAACACTGAAGCTTTCTTT.

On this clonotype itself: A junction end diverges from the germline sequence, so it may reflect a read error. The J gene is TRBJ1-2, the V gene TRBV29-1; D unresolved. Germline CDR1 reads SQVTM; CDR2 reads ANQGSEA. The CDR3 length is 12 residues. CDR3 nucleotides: TGCAGTTCGCTCGCGGGCCCGGGAGGCTACACATTC. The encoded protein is CSSLAGPGGYTF.

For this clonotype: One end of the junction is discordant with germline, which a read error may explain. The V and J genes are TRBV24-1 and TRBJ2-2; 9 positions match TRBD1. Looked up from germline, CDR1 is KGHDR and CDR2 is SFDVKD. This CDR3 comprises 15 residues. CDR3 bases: TGTGCCACCAGTATACTGACAGGGGGGACATGGGAGCTGTTATTT. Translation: CATSILTGGTWELLF.

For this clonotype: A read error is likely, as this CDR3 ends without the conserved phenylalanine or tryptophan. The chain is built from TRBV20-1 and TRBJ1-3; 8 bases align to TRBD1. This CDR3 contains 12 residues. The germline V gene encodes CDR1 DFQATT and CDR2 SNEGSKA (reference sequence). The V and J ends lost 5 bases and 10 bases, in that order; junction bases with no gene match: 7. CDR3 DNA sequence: TGCAGTGCTCGGACAGGGAAAAATACCATATATCTT. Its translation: CSARTGKNTIYL.

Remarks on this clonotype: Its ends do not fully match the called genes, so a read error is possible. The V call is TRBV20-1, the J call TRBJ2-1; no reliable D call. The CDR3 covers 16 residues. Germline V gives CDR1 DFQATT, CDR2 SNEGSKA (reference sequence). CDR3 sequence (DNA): TGCGGTGCTAGAGATAGTAGTCACCCCGGGTACAATAAGCAGTTCTTC. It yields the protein CGARDSSHPGYNKQFF.

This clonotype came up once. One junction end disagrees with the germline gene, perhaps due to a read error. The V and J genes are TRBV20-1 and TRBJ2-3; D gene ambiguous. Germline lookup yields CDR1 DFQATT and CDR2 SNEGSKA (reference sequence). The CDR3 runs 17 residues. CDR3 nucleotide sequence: TGCAGTGCTAGAGGCCGATCACTGAAGGTGGGCACAGATATGCAGTATTTT. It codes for CSARGRSLKVGTDMQYF.

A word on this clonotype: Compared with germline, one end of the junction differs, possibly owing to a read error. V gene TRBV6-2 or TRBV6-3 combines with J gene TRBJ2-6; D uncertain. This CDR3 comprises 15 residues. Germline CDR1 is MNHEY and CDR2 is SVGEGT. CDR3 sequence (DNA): TGTGCCAGTAGTTACACGACCTCTGGGGCCAACGTCCTGACTTTC. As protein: CASSYTTSGANVLTF.

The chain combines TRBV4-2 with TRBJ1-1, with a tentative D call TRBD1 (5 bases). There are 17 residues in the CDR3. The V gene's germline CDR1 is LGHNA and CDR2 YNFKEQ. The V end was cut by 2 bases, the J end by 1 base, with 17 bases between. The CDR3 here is CASSQIEIGGGNTEAFF. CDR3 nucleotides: TGTGCCAGCAGCCAAATTGAGATTGGGGGTGGGAACACTGAAGCTTTCTTT.

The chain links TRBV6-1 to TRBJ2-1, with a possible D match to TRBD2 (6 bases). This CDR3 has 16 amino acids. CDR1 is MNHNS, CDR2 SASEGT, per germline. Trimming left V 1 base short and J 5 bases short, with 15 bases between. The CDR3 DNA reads TGTGCCAGCAGTGAAGTCTCGGGGGACCCTCACAATGAGCAGTTCTTC. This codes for CASSEVSGDPHNEQFF.

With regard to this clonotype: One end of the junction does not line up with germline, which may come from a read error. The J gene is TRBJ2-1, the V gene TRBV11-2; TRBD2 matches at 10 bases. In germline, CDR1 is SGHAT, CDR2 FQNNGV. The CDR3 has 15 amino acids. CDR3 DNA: TGTGCCGTCAGCTTTATAGCGGGAGGAGACAATGATCAGTTCTTC. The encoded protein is CAVSFIAGGDNDQFF.

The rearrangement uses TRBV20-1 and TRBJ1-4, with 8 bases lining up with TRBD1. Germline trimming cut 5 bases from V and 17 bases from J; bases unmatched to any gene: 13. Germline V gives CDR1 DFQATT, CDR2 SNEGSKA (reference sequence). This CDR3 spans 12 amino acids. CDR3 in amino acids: CSAGQGAFTIFF. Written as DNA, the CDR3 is TGCAGTGCTGGGCAGGGGGCCTTCACCATATTTTTT.

CDR3 coding DNA: TGTGCCAGCAGCTACGGGGGGGTCGCACCTCAGGATACGCAGCATTTT. This codes for CASSYGGVAPQDTQHF. The chain uses TRBV6-5 and TRBJ2-3; a possible D gene is TRBD1 (5 bases). With the DNA end fitting TRBJ1-5 better, the J assignment may be wrong. The CDR3 totals 16 residues. CDR1 MNHEY and CDR2 SVGAGI come from the germline V gene.

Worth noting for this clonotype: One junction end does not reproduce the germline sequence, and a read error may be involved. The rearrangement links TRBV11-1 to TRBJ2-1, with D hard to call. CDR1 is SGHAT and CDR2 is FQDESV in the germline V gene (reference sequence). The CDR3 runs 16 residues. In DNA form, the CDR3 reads TGTGCCAGCAACTCAAGCCTATCCAGCTCCTACTATGAGCATTTCTTC. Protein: CASNSSLSSSYYEHFF. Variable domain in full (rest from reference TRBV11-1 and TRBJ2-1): EAEVAQSPRYKITEKSQAVAFWCDPISGHATLYWYRQILGQGPELLVQFQDESVVDDSQLPKDRFSAERLKGVDSTLKIQPAELGDSAMYLCASNSSLSSSYYEHFFGPGTRLTVL.

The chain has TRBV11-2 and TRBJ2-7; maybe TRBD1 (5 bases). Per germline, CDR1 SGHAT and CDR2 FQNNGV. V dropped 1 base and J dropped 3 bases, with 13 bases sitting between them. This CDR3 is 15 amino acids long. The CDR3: CASSLAGITVYEQYF. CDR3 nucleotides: TGTGCCAGCAGCTTAGCAGGGATCACCGTCTACGAGCAGTACTTC.

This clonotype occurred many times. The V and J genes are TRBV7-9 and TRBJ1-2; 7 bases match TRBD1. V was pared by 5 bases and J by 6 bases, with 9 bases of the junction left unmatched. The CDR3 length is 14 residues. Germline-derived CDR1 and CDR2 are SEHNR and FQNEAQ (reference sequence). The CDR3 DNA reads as TGTGCCAGCAGCGATTGGACAGGCCGTCATGGCTACACCTTC. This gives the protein CASSDWTGRHGYTF.

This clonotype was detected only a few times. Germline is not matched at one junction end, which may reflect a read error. The DNA for the CDR3 is TGCAGCGTTGTGAGGGGGGTGTCACGTCAAGAGACCCAGTATTTC. As protein: CSVVRGVSRQETQYF. The V and J genes are TRBV29-1 and TRBJ2-5, with D tentatively TRBD1 or TRBD2 (6 bases each). This CDR3 contains 15 residues. Per germline, CDR1 SQVTM and CDR2 ANQGSEA. The variable domain in full, with the rest retrieved from reference TRBV29-1 and TRBJ2-5, is SAVISQKPSRDICQRGTSLTIQCQVDSQVTMMFWYRQQPGQSLTLIATANQGSEATYESGFVIDKFPISRPNLTFSTLTVSNMSPEDSSIYLCSVVRGVSRQETQYFGPGTRLLVL.

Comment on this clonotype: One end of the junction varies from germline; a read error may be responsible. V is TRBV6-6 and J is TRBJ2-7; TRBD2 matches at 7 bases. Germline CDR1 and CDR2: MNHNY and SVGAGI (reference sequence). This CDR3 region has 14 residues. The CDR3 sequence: CASRLSPGGYEQCF. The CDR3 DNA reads TGCGCCAGCAGATTGTCCCCGGGAGGCTATGAGCAGTGCTTC.